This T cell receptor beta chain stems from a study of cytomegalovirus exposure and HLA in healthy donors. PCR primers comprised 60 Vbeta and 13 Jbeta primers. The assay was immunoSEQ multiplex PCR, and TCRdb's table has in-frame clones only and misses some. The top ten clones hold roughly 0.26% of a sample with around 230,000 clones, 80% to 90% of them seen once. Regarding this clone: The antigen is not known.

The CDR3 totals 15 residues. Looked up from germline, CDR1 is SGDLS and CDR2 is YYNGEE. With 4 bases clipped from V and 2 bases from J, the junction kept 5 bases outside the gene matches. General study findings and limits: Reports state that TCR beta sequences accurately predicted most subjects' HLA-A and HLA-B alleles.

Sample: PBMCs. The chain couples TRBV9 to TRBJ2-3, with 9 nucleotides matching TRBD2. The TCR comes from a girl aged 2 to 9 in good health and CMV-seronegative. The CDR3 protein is CASSRGLAFTDTQYF. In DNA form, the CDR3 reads TGTGCCAGCAGCCGTGGACTAGCGTTCACAGATACGCAGTATTTT.